The sequence of this T cell receptor (beta chain) was determined in a study of T-cell memory formation after mild COVID-19. Findings and caveats of the study: Clones that contracted from day 15 to 85 had balanced CD4/CD8; later expanders were CD4+ biased.

This clonotype was counted between two and nine times. Its specificity is unknown. A 5'RACE reaction primed in the constant segment made cDNA libraries of TCR alpha and TCR beta, and these carried sample barcodes and UMIs. MiXCR, applied by TCRdb to the 5' RACE reads, yields one record per CDR3 protein. The sample holds roughly 250,000 distinct CDR3 sequences, roughly 17% seen once. The germline gives CDR1 LGHDT, CDR2 YNNKEL (reference sequence). Trimming removed 1 base at V and 2 bases at J, with 8 bases between. The length of the CDR3 is 14 residues. The sequenced sample was PBMCs or a T cell subset sorted from them (not recorded which). This clonotype originated in a man aged 18 to 29 who had mild COVID-19 (a few samples of this study predate the infection). Cell type and time point are not known. The chain carries TRBV3-1 and TRBJ1-1; D remains unclear. CDR3 in amino acids: CASSQGRQNTEAFF. Written as DNA, the CDR3 is TGTGCCAGCAGCCAAGGTCGTCAAAACACTGAAGCTTTCTTT.